A selection of T cell receptor beta chains follows, all from one sample in a study of CD8 T cells in ankylosing spondylitis. TCRdb independently ran MiXCR on the 5' RACE reads; one entry per CDR3 protein. The sample has 700,000 to 850,000 distinct CDR3 sequences; around 11% are singletons. Source material: blood, either unsorted or a sorted T cell fraction (not recorded which). Source of these receptors: a male donor with ankylosing spondylitis. The CDR3 runs from the conserved cysteine through the conserved F or W. Fields, in order: D gene, clone size, J gene, V gene, CDR3 protein, CDR3 DNA. D genes are given only for firm matches. Some rows have no size entry. The others give once, few or many, or a class for an expanded clone.

>.|few|TRBJ2-7|TRBV7-9
CASSAPGTASYEQYF
TGTGCCAGCAGCGCCCCCGGGACTGCGTCCTACGAGCAGTACTTC
>.|.|TRBJ1-1|TRBV5-1
CASSLVWGNTEAFF
TGCGCCAGCAGCTTGGTGTGGGGAAACACTGAAGCTTTCTTT
>.|many|TRBJ1-2|TRBV5-1
CASSLDVIFARTNGYTF
TGCGCCAGCAGCTTGGACGTAATCTTCGCCAGGACAAATGGCTACACCTTC
>.|few|TRBJ2-2|TRBV27
CASKRGPNTGELFF
TGTGCCAGCAAAAGGGGTCCGAACACCGGGGAGCTGTTTTTT
>.|few|TRBJ2-7|TRBV12-3/TRBV12-4
CASSAVRAAYEQYF
TGTGCCAGCAGCGCCGTGCGGGCGGCCTACGAGCAGTACTTC
>TRBD2|many|TRBJ2-3|TRBV20-1
CSVSGLAGADTQYF
TGCAGTGTTTCGGGACTAGCGGGAGCAGATACGCAGTATTTT
>.|.|TRBJ1-6|TRBV9
CASSVGIRDTNSPLHF
TGTGCCAGCAGCGTTGGAATCCGGGACACTAATTCACCCCTCCACTTT
>.|.|TRBJ1-2|TRBV7-2
CASSLVTAYSYGYTF
TGTGCCAGCAGCTTAGTAACAGCTTATTCCTATGGCTACACCTTC
>.|few|TRBJ2-5|TRBV6-5
CASSYVRRKETQYF
TGTGCCAGCAGTTACGTCAGGAGGAAAGAGACCCAGTACTTC
>TRBD1|few|TRBJ1-2|TRBV4-3
CASSRGTGDRGYTF
TGCGCCAGCAGCCGCGGGACAGGGGATCGTGGCTACACCTTC
>TRBD2|.|TRBJ2-1|TRBV27
CASKTSERIPGAYNEQFF
TGTGCCAGCAAGACTAGCGAACGTATCCCAGGGGCCTACAATGAGCAGTTCTTC
>TRBD1|.|TRBJ1-6|TRBV6-5
CASSYSSGGNSPLHF
TGTGCCAGCAGTTACTCGTCAGGGGGCAATTCACCCCTCCACTTT
>TRBD1|few|TRBJ1-5|TRBV20-1
CSATGTAHQPQHF
TGCAGTGCTACCGGGACAGCACATCAGCCCCAGCATTTT
>.|.|TRBJ2-5|TRBV20-1
CSALRGGEVQETQYF
TGCAGTGCCCTGAGGGGGGGAGAGGTCCAAGAGACCCAGTACTTC
>.|few|TRBJ1-5|TRBV28
CASNRDSNQPQHF
TGTGCCAGCAACAGGGACAGCAATCAGCCCCAGCATTTT
>.|many|TRBJ2-7|TRBV10-3
CAISSSGTGYEQYF
TGTGCCATCAGCTCCTCCGGGACGGGCTACGAGCAGTACTTC
>.|.|TRBJ2-2|TRBV5-1
CASSFTVNTGELFF
TGCGCCAGCAGCTTTACAGTTAACACCGGGGAGCTGTTTTTT
>TRBD1|.|TRBJ2-7|TRBV7-8
CASSLGRTGALQEQYF
TGTGCCAGCAGCTTGGGTAGGACAGGGGCACTCCAGGAGCAGTACTTC
>TRBD2|.|TRBJ2-3|TRBV20-1
CSASLGGSTDTQYF
TGCAGTGCTAGTCTCGGGGGGAGCACAGATACGCAGTATTTT
>.|many|TRBJ2-7|TRBV20-1
CSAALGLYEQYF
TGCAGTGCTGCTCTCGGTCTCTACGAGCAGTACTTC
>.|few|TRBJ2-1|TRBV5-6
CASSQGRGAYNEQFF
TGTGCCAGCTCTCAAGGCAGGGGCGCCTACAATGAGCAGTTCTTC
>.|.|TRBJ1-2|TRBV6-1
CASSATGTNYGYTF
TGTGCCAGCAGTGCTACAGGGACTAACTATGGCTACACCTTC
>.|.|TRBJ1-2|TRBV20-1
CSAREGIYGYTF
TGCAGTGCTAGAGAGGGAATCTATGGCTACACCTTC
>.|few|TRBJ2-1|TRBV12-3/TRBV12-4
CASSGVYGRGSYNEQFF
TGTGCCAGCAGTGGGGTCTATGGGAGAGGGTCCTACAATGAGCAGTTCTTC
>.|.|TRBJ2-1|TRBV20-1
CSASRIEQFF
TGCAGTGCTTCTAGGATAGAGCAGTTCTTC
>TRBD1|.|TRBJ1-2|TRBV11-2
CASEPGQGNSYTF
TGTGCCAGTGAGCCGGGACAGGGAAACTCCTACACCTTC
>TRBD1|few|TRBJ2-7|TRBV20-1
CSAGGTGTYEQYF
TGCAGTGCCGGGGGGACAGGGACCTACGAGCAGTACTTC
>.|many|TRBJ2-1|TRBV6-2/TRBV6-3
CASSYRFWESYNEQFF
TGTGCCAGCAGTTATAGGTTCTGGGAATCCTACAATGAGCAGTTCTTC
>.|.|TRBJ2-3|TRBV18
CASSALPGPRTDTQYF
TGTGCCAGCTCAGCGCTTCCGGGACCCCGCACAGATACGCAGTATTTT
>.|few|TRBJ2-7|TRBV4-2
CASSQERRGPGKPYF
TGTGCCAGCAGCCAAGAACGGCGGGGGCCGGGGAAGCCGTACTTC
>.|few|TRBJ1-1|TRBV7-2
CASRWEAGTNTEAFF
TGTGCCAGCAGATGGGAGGCAGGGACGAACACTGAAGCTTTCTTT
>.|few|TRBJ1-1|TRBV6-4
CASSDQYNTEAFF
TGTGCCAGCAGTGACCAGTACAACACTGAAGCTTTCTTT
>.|.|TRBJ2-1|TRBV2
CASRVDYLNEQFF
TGTGCCAGCAGGGTGGACTATCTCAATGAGCAGTTCTTC
>.|.|TRBJ2-7|TRBV6-1
CASSKNPMATYEQYF
TGTGCCAGCAGTAAGAACCCGATGGCCACCTACGAGCAGTACTTC
>.|few|TRBJ1-2|TRBV20-1
CSASLTGSYGYTF
TGCAGTGCTAGTCTTACAGGGAGTTATGGCTACACCTTC
>TRBD2|few|TRBJ2-3|TRBV29-1
CSVAGTRLDTQYF
TGCAGCGTTGCCGGGACTAGACTTGATACGCAGTATTTT
>.|.|TRBJ2-7|TRBV18
CASSPLSWTSYEQYF
TGTGCCAGCTCACCGCTCTCGTGGACCTCCTACGAGCAGTACTTC
>.|many|TRBJ1-1|TRBV30
CAWARFPGTEAFF
TGTGCCTGGGCCAGATTTCCAGGAACTGAAGCTTTCTTT
>.|many|TRBJ1-6|TRBV12-3/TRBV12-4
CASSFEQGRTPLHF
TGTGCCAGCAGTTTTGAGCAAGGCAGGACACCCCTCCACTTT
>.|many|TRBJ2-7|TRBV7-2
CASSARDYEQYF
TGTGCCAGCAGCGCCCGAGACTACGAGCAGTACTTC
>TRBD2|many|TRBJ2-3|TRBV11-2
CASSYRPGLAGGRGTDTQYF
TGTGCCAGCAGCTACCGTCCGGGACTAGCGGGAGGAAGAGGCACAGATACGCAGTATTTT
>.|few|TRBJ2-5|TRBV28
CASSSGRQGKTQYF
TGTGCCAGCAGTTCGGGACGGCAAGGAAAAACCCAGTACTTC
>TRBD1|.|TRBJ2-5|TRBV18
CASSPPGQGGETQYF
TGTGCCAGCTCACCACCAGGACAGGGAGGAGAGACCCAGTACTTC
>.|.|TRBJ1-3|TRBV29-1
CSVRTDGNTIYF
TGCAGCGTTAGGACGGATGGAAACACCATATATTTT
>TRBD1|few|TRBJ2-5|TRBV15
CATSRSRTGGKQETQYF
TGTGCCACCAGCAGGTCTCGGACAGGGGGTAAACAAGAGACCCAGTACTTC
>.|.|TRBJ1-1|TRBV20-1
CSAKGLGMNTEAFF
TGCAGTGCTAAGGGACTCGGAATGAACACTGAAGCTTTCTTT
>.|once|TRBJ2-7|TRBV12-1
CASSLAGDLSYEQYF
TGTGCCAGCAGCCTCGCGGGAGACCTGTCCTACGAGCAGTACTTC
>.|few|TRBJ1-5|TRBV24-1
CATSDFGEGDQPQHF
TGTGCCACCAGTGATTTCGGGGAAGGCGATCAGCCCCAGCATTTT
>.|many|TRBJ2-4|TRBV20-1
CSARGAGYLNIQYF
TGCAGTGCTAGAGGGGCAGGGTACCTAAACATTCAGTACTTC
>.|few|TRBJ2-5|TRBV21-1
CASTQGQNLETQYF
TGTGCCAGCACGCAGGGGCAAAATTTAGAGACCCAGTACTTC